What follows are 26 T cell receptor beta chains derived from one specimen sequenced in a study of blood T cell repertoires in COVID-19. Repertoires were generated with immunoSEQ multiplex PCR, while TCRdb's copy carries only in-frame clones and drops some. The sample contains under 40,000 clones, 93% of which appear only once. The sequenced sample consisted of peripheral blood. These receptors all stem from a human donor in a cohort sampled during active COVID-19.

V and J are TRBV29-1 and TRBJ2-3, with 7 nucleotides matching TRBD2. The CDR3 runs 15 residues. J gave up 3 bases and V 7 bases, and 13 bases lay outside the gene matches. CDR1 is SQVTM and CDR2 is ANQGSEA in the germline V gene. CDR3 in DNA: TGCAGCGGAACGCCCATGCTAGCGGAGACAGATACGCAGTATTTT. This gives the protein CSGTPMLAETDTQYF.

The rearrangement uses TRBV24-1 and TRBJ2-1, with a weak D call TRBD1 (6 bases). Trimming stripped 10 bases from V and 3 bases from J, with 9 bases between. The CDR3 length is 12 residues. Germline CDR1 and CDR2: KGHDR and SFDVKD. This CDR3 reads CATGQNYNEQFF. As DNA, the CDR3 is TGTGCCACTGGACAGAACTACAATGAGCAGTTCTTC.

The chain is built from TRBV7-6 and TRBJ1-4; 9 nucleotides align to TRBD1. With V trimmed by 6 bases and J by 6 bases, 11 bases remained unmatched. The CDR3 extends over 16 amino acids. From germline, CDR1 is SGHVS and CDR2 FNYEAQ. The DNA for the CDR3 is TGTGCCAGCAGTTCCAAGGACAGGGGATTTTATGAAAAACTGTTTTTT. Translated, it gives CASSSKDRGFYEKLFF.

The chain carries TRBV2 and TRBJ2-5; no reliable D call. Trimming pared 7 bases from V and 1 base from J, leaving 10 bases between. This CDR3 has 13 amino acids. The germline CDR1 and CDR2 sequences are SNHLY and FYNNEI. CDR3 protein: CASNEISQETQYF. CDR3 sequence (DNA): TGTGCCAGCAACGAAATTAGCCAAGAGACCCAGTACTTC.

The table lists this clone with a count of one. The chain couples TRBV30 to TRBJ2-5, with D perhaps matching TRBD1 (7 bases). The CDR3 is 15 residues long. Germline-derived CDR1 and CDR2 are GTSNPN and SVGIG (reference sequence). Deletions cut 4 bases from V and 3 bases from J, with 18 bases between. This CDR3 reads CAWTQGGPPKETQYF. The DNA for the CDR3 is TGTGCCTGGACCCAGGGGGGACCACCCAAAGAGACCCAGTACTTC. The complete variable domain, with remaining parts taken from reference TRBV30 and TRBJ2-5, reads SQTIHQWPATLVQPVGSPLSLECTVEGTSNPNLYWYRQAAGRGLQLLFYSVGIGQISSEVPQNLSASRPQDRQFILSSKKLLLSDSGFYLCAWTQGGPPKETQYFGPGTRLLVL.

This clone was counted a single time. The chain couples TRBV6-4 to TRBJ2-6, with D possibly TRBD2 on 5 matching bases. In germline, CDR1 is MRHNA, CDR2 SNTAGT. CDR3 length equals 15 residues. Trimming shortened V by 3 bases and J by 0 bases, and 6 bases separated the two germline ends. The DNA for the CDR3 is TGTGCCAGCAGTGAACGGGACTCTGGGGCCAACGTCCTGACTTTC. Translating it yields CASSERDSGANVLTF.

The V gene is TRBV5-1, the J gene TRBJ2-5, with 8 bases aligning to TRBD1. CDR3 length: 15 amino acids. CDR1 SGHRS and CDR2 YFSETQ come from the germline V gene. The V and J ends lost 3 bases and 1 base, in that order; junction bases with no gene match: 5. The CDR3 region has the DNA TGCGCCAGCAGCTGGGGGACAGGACTCCAAGAGACCCAGTACTTC. Amino acids: CASSWGTGLQETQYF.

The V gene is TRBV7-6, the J gene TRBJ2-3, with 7 bases matching TRBD1. V lost 1 base to trimming and J lost 2 bases; unmatched junction nucleotides: 6. This CDR3 spans 16 amino acids. Germline values: CDR1 SGHVS, CDR2 FNYEAQ. CDR3 sequence (DNA): TGTGCCAGCAGCTTAGTAACAGGGGCTGACACAGATACGCAGTATTTT. This sequence encodes CASSLVTGADTDTQYF.

V is TRBV5-1 and J is TRBJ1-1; 8 nucleotides match TRBD1. Germline values: CDR1 SGHRS, CDR2 YFSETQ. The CDR3 consists of 13 residues. V dropped 6 bases and J dropped 4; count of bases not matched to a gene: 5. This CDR3 is CASIGTGGTEAFF. The DNA of the CDR3 is TGCGCCAGCATAGGAACAGGGGGCACTGAAGCTTTCTTT.

The V and J genes are TRBV3-1 (or the pseudogene TRBV3-2) and TRBJ2-1; a weak D match, TRBD1 (5 bases). This CDR3 spans 12 amino acids. V lost 4 bases and J 10 bases, leaving 11 bases between the germline ends. CDR1 and CDR2 (germline): LGHDT, YNNKEL (reference sequence). CDR3 region: CASSPSAGEQFF. CDR3 nucleotides: TGTGCCAGCAGCCCCAGCGCAGGGGAGCAGTTCTTC.

This chain links TRBV21-1 with TRBJ1-1; TRBD1, the table's D call, lacks a check against the DNA. TRBV21-1 is a listed pseudogene. This CDR3 comprises 15 residues. For the CDR3, the DNA is TGTGCCAGCACCACGGGTCAGGGAAATCACACTGAAGCTTTCTTT. Its translation: CASTTGQGNHTEAFF.

The V gene is TRBV5-6, the J gene TRBJ2-3, with 8 positions matching TRBD2. Unmatched junction bases numbered 4, after V lost 3 bases and J lost 1 base. This CDR3 has 15 amino acids. Germline V gene sequence: CDR1 SGHDT, CDR2 YYEEEE. The CDR3, as DNA: TGTGCCAGCAGCTCAGGACTAGCCGGCACAGATACGCAGTATTTT. This codes for CASSSGLAGTDTQYF.

The V call is TRBV9, the J call TRBJ2-1; D perhaps matches TRBD1 (6 bases). The CDR3 spans 15 residues. Germline V gene data show CDR1 as SGDLS and CDR2 as YYNGEE. V was trimmed by 4 bases and J by 0 bases, leaving 11 bases between them. CDR3 DNA: TGTGCCAGCAGCTATTACAGGGACTCCTACAATGAGCAGTTCTTC. Residues: CASSYYRDSYNEQFF.

The chain is built from TRBV5-8 and TRBJ1-4; 8 nucleotides line up with TRBD1. The J segment lost 6 bases and the V segment lost 0 bases, leaving 4 bases of the junction unmatched. The CDR3 is 15 residues long. Germline assignment: CDR1 SGHTS and CDR2 YDEGEE. The CDR3 nucleotides are TGTGCCAGCAGCTTGGCACAGGGGGGCGATGAAAAACTGTTTTTT. This gives the protein CASSLAQGGDEKLFF.

This chain links TRBV19 with TRBJ2-7, with 7 bases fitting TRBD2. This CDR3 comprises 16 residues. The trim removed 3 bases at V and 2 bases at J, leaving 10 bases unmatched. CDR1 LNHDA and CDR2 SQIVND come from the germline V gene (reference sequence). For the CDR3, the DNA is TGTGCCAGTAGTATGTTTGGGGGTCTAGCGGCCTACGAGCAGTACTTC. The encoded protein is CASSMFGGLAAYEQYF.

The chain has TRBV4-1 and TRBJ1-5; D unclear. Between the trimmed V and J ends, which lost 0 bases and 9 bases, there was a span of 9 bases. The CDR3 is made up of 13 amino acids. The germline V gene encodes CDR1 MGHRA and CDR2 YSYEKL. CDR3 in DNA: TGCGCCAGCAGCCAAGACGGGGTTTGGCCCCAGCATTTT. Encoded protein: CASSQDGVWPQHF.

The chain combines TRBV12-5 with TRBJ2-7; 9 bases fit TRBD2. The J segment lost 6 bases and the V segment lost 8 bases, leaving 8 bases of the junction unmatched. The CDR3 covers 13 residues. The germline CDR1 and CDR2 sequences are LGHNT and FRNRAP. This chain's CDR3 is CASCSGSGLEQYF. CDR3 in DNA: TGTGCTAGTTGTAGCGGGAGTGGCCTCGAGCAGTACTTC.

The chain combines TRBV29-1 with TRBJ2-7, with a possible D match to TRBD1 (5 bases). Germline CDR1 SQVTM, CDR2 ANQGSEA. The CDR3 has 13 residues. V gave up 7 bases and J gave up 4 bases, with 17 bases separating them. CDR3 residues: CSAARVLGYEQYF. Here the CDR3 DNA reads TGCAGCGCCGCCAGGGTTTTGGGGTACGAGCAGTACTTC.

The chain combines TRBV10-3 with TRBJ2-3, with D tentatively TRBD1 (6 bases). The CDR3 is 16 residues long. V lost 5 bases and J lost 2, with 17 bases in between. Germline V gene lookup returns CDR1 ENHRY and CDR2 SYGVKD. DNA of the CDR3: TGTGCCATCAGTTCGGTGACAGGTCTTTACACAGATACGCAGTATTTT. Translating it yields CAISSVTGLYTDTQYF.

V and J are TRBV5-1 and TRBJ2-1, with a possible D match to TRBD2 (5 bases). The V and J ends lost 4 bases and 0 bases respectively, with 11 bases between them. CDR3 length: 15 residues. Per germline, CDR1 SGHRS and CDR2 YFSETQ. CDR3 in DNA: TGCGCCAGCAGCAATAGCGTAAGCTCCTACAATGAGCAGTTCTTC. It specifies CASSNSVSSYNEQFF.

The chain employs TRBV6-5 and TRBJ1-6; 8 bases fit TRBD1. This CDR3 has 14 amino acids. The germline V gene has CDR1 MNHEY and CDR2 SVGAGI. The V gene end was trimmed by 6 bases and the J gene end by 9 bases; junction bases not matched to a gene: 7. The CDR3 coding sequence is TGTGCCAGCAGACGCGGACAGGGAACTTCACCCCTCCACTTT. This codes for CASRRGQGTSPLHF.

The rearrangement joins TRBV19 to TRBJ2-1; 7 bases are shared with TRBD1. Per germline, CDR1 LNHDA and CDR2 SQIVND (reference sequence). There are 15 residues in the CDR3. J gave up 0 bases and V 4 bases, and 3 bases lay outside the gene matches. CDR3 DNA: TGTGCCAGTAGTAAACAGGGGAGCTCCTACAATGAGCAGTTCTTC. Its translation is CASSKQGSSYNEQFF. Full variable domain (missing parts from reference TRBV19 and TRBJ2-1): DGGITQSPKYLFRKEGQNVTLSCEQNLNHDAMYWYRQDPGQGLRLIYYSQIVNDFQKGDIAEGYSVSREKKESFPLTVTSAQKNPTAFYLCASSKQGSSYNEQFFGPGTRLTVL.

In its sample, this clone was seen once. The V call is TRBV5-1, the J call TRBJ2-5; D not certain. Germline CDR1 and CDR2: SGHRS and YFSETQ. Trimming removed 5 bases at V and 2 bases at J, with 10 bases between. The CDR3 is made up of 13 amino acids. CDR3 loop: CASRRGLQETQYF. CDR3 coding DNA: TGCGCCAGCAGACGCGGATTGCAAGAGACCCAGTACTTC.

The V and J genes are TRBV5-6 and TRBJ2-7; 9 bases are a match to TRBD1. Germline-derived CDR1 and CDR2 are SGHDT and YYEEEE. This CDR3 is built from 13 residues. The V gene end was trimmed by 7 bases and the J gene end by 5 bases; junction bases not matched to a gene: 7. CDR3 bases: TGTGCCAGCGGTATTGGGACAGGGAACGAGCAGTACTTC. Translating gives CASGIGTGNEQYF.

The J gene is TRBJ2-3, the V gene TRBV6-2 or TRBV6-3; maybe TRBD1 (5 bases). Germline CDR1 reads MNHEY; CDR2 reads SVGEGT. With 4 bases removed from V and 4 bases from J, the gap between germline ends came to 9 bases. This CDR3 is built from 13 residues. CDR3 protein: CASSSGPSDTQYF. CDR3 bases: TGTGCCAGCAGTTCAGGGCCCTCAGATACGCAGTATTTT.

The chain has TRBV19 and TRBJ1-1; D is unclear. V lost 7 bases and J 1 base, leaving 4 bases between the germline ends. CDR1 and CDR2 from the germline V gene are LNHDA and SQIVND (reference sequence). There are 11 residues in the CDR3. CDR3 residues: CASNKNTEAFF. As DNA, the CDR3 is TGTGCCAGTAATAAGAACACTGAAGCTTTCTTT. The whole variable domain, remainder taken from reference TRBV19 and TRBJ1-1, is DGGITQSPKYLFRKEGQNVTLSCEQNLNHDAMYWYRQDPGQGLRLIYYSQIVNDFQKGDIAEGYSVSREKKESFPLTVTSAQKNPTAFYLCASNKNTEAFFGQGTRLTVV.